Listed below are T cell receptor beta chains from one sample, sequenced in a study of T cell responses to AZD1222 COVID-19 vaccine. Libraries were prepared by immunoSEQ multiplex PCR; TCRdb keeps only in-frame clonotypes and omits some of them. The sample lists 70,000 or so clones; around 90% were seen once. This specimen consisted of peripheral blood, obtained on day 0 of AZD1222 vaccination. These receptors all stem from an adult in good health. The CDR3 runs from the conserved cysteine through the conserved F or W. A D gene is named only where the DNA matches it firmly. Expanded clones are given a class, and other clones once, few, many or no size at all.

>TRBJ1-5|-|-|TRBV7-2
TGTGCCAGCAGACTCGGAAGCAGCAATCAGCCCCAGCATTTT
CASRLGSSNQPQHF
>TRBJ1-1|-|once|TRBV5-1
TGCGCCAGCAGCTTGTTCCGTGTCGGGGAGCTCAACACTGAAGCTTTCTTT
CASSLFRVGELNTEAFF
>TRBJ1-1|TRBD1|-|TRBV6-5
TGTGCCAGCAGTTATTCCGGGACAGGGGCGACTGAAGCTTTCTTT
CASSYSGTGATEAFF
>TRBJ2-7|-|-|TRBV5-5
TGTGCCAGCAGCTTGGAGACAGGCTACGAGCAGTACTTC
CASSLETGYEQYF
>TRBJ1-5|-|-|TRBV2
TGTGCCAGCACTCGGGGGTACGATCAGCCCCAGCATTTT
CASTRGYDQPQHF
>TRBJ1-2|-|-|TRBV6-5
TGTGCCAGCAGTTATGGGGCTGGCTACACCTTC
CASSYGAGYTF
>TRBJ1-2|-|once|TRBV28
TGTGCCAGCAGTTCTTCTGATTACTGGGCCCTCGAGGGCTACACCTTC
CASSSSDYWALEGYTF
>TRBJ2-2|-|many|TRBV4-1
TGCGCCAGCAGCCAAGTTGACATGGGACTGATCGGTCCCGGGGAGCTGTTTTTT
CASSQVDMGLIGPGELFF
>TRBJ1-3|-|-|TRBV3-1/TRBV3-2
TGTGCCAGCAGCCACATCGACCGGTCACCCTCTGGAAACACCATATATTTT
CASSHIDRSPSGNTIYF
>TRBJ2-5|TRBD2|-|TRBV3-1/TRBV3-2
TGTGCCAGCAGCCCTCTAGCGGGCGAGGGGACCCAGTACTTC
CASSPLAGEGTQYF
>TRBJ1-1|-|once|TRBV11-2
TGTGCCAGCAACCCACAGCCTACCGGGACTGAAGCTTTCTTT
CASNPQPTGTEAFF
>TRBJ1-6|-|once|TRBV19
TGTGCCAGTAGTCAACAGATTAATTCACCCCTCCACTTT
CASSQQINSPLHF
>TRBJ1-1|-|-|TRBV14
TGTGCCAGCAGCCACCGGAGGGGGGGTGAAGCTTTCTTT
CASSHRRGGEAFF
>TRBJ2-2|-|-|TRBV18
TGTGCCAGCTCACCCCTTGCCGGGGAGCTGTTTTTT
CASSPLAGELFF
>TRBJ1-6|-|-|TRBV30
TGTGCCTGGAGTGCTGGATCTTCACCCCTCCACTTT
CAWSAGSSPLHF
>TRBJ2-1|-|once|TRBV14
TGTGCCAGCAGCTCAGGCGGGAATGAGCAGTTCTTC
CASSSGGNEQFF
>TRBJ1-1|-|-|TRBV6-5
TGTGCCAGCAGTTACGGGAGAATGAACACTGAAGCTTTCTTT
CASSYGRMNTEAFF
>TRBJ2-1|-|-|TRBV28
TGTGCCAGCAGTCCAACCTCAGCGATCTACAATGAGCAGTTCTTC
CASSPTSAIYNEQFF
>TRBJ1-6|-|-|TRBV30
TGTGCCTGGAGGCGGGGGTTCGATATTACCCCCCTCCACTTT
CAWRRGFDITPLHF
>TRBJ2-7|-|-|TRBV10-2
TGCGCCAGCAGTGAGTCGAACCGGGGCACCTACGAGCAGTACTTC
CASSESNRGTYEQYF
>TRBJ1-2|-|-|TRBV30
TGTGCCTGGAACCAGGGACCCAACCTCCCCGGCTATGGCTACACCTTC
CAWNQGPNLPGYGYTF
>TRBJ2-7|-|-|TRBV10-3
TGTGCCGTCTCTCCGCAACTCTACGAGCAGTACTTC
CAVSPQLYEQYF
>TRBJ2-1|-|-|TRBV5-1
TGCGCCAGCAGCGGGGGACCCCGGCAGTTCTTC
CASSGGPRQFF
>TRBJ2-7|-|once|TRBV3-1/TRBV3-2
TGTGCCAGCAGCCACGGACAAGGACGAGACTACGAGCAGTACTTC
CASSHGQGRDYEQYF
>TRBJ2-3|-|-|TRBV2
TGTGCCAGCAGTGAAGCGGGTACAGATACGCAGTATTTT
CASSEAGTDTQYF
>TRBJ1-2|-|-|TRBV4-1
TGCGCCAGCAGCCAAGCTCAAGATGGCTACACCTTC
CASSQAQDGYTF
>TRBJ2-3|-|-|TRBV5-8
TGTGCCAGCAGCGACACTAGGGATACGCAGTATTTT
CASSDTRDTQYF
>TRBJ1-1|-|-|TRBV6-5
TGTGCCAGCAGTTACGGGGGCAGGACGATGACTGAAGCTTTCTTT
CASSYGGRTMTEAFF
>TRBJ1-5|-|-|TRBV2
TGTGCCAGCAGTATGACACAGGTTCCCAATCAGCCCCAGCATTTT
CASSMTQVPNQPQHF
>TRBJ1-2|-|-|TRBV11-2
TGTGCCAGCAGATGGGCAGGGCCGAACTATGGCTACACCTTC
CASRWAGPNYGYTF
>TRBJ1-5|-|-|TRBV6-5
TGTGCCAGCAGTTACTCGACATCAGCTAATCAGCCCCAGCATTTT
CASSYSTSANQPQHF
>TRBJ1-5|-|-|TRBV28
TGTGCCAGCAGTTTATGGGAGGAGCGGCAGCCCCAGCATTTT
CASSLWEERQPQHF
>TRBJ1-2|TRBD1|-|TRBV28
TGTGCCAGCAGTTCGTACAGGGGCGTTAACTATGGCTACACCTTC
CASSSYRGVNYGYTF